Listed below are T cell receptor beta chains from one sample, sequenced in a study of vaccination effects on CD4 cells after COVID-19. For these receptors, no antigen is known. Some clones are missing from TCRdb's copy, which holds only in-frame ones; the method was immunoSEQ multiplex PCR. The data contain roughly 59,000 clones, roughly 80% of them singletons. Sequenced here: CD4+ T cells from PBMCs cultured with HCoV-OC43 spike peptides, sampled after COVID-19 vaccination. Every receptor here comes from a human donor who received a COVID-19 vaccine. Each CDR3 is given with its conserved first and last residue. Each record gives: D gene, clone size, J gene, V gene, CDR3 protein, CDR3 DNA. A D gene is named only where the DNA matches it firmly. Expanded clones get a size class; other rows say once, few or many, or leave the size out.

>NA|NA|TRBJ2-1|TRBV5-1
CASSLQQVSSYNEQFF
TGCGCCAGCAGCCTTCAACAGGTTAGCTCCTACAATGAGCAGTTCTTC
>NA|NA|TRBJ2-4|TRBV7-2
CASRPLELAKNIQYF
TGTGCCAGCAGACCACTGGAACTAGCCAAAAACATTCAGTACTTC
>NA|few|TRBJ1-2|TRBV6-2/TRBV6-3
CASSYSLASSHYGYTF
TGTGCCAGCAGTTACTCTTTAGCGAGCAGTCACTATGGCTACACCTTC
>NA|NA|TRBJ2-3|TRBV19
CASGPDTLADTQYF
TGTGCCAGTGGTCCGGACACCTTGGCAGATACGCAGTATTTT
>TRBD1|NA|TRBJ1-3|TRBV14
CASSTVPGTDRDSGNTIYF
TGTGCCAGCAGCACTGTCCCCGGGACAGACCGTGACTCTGGAAACACCATATATTTT
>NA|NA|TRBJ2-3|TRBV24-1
CATSDRGHYTDTQYF
TGTGCCACCAGTGACCGCGGCCATTACACAGATACGCAGTATTTT
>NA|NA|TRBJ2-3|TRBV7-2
CASSLVGGGRGDTQYF
TGTGCCAGCAGCTTAGTAGGGGGGGGGCGCGGAGATACGCAGTATTTT
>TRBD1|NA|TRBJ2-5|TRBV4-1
CASSPGQQETQYF
TGCGCCAGCAGCCCGGGACAGCAAGAGACCCAGTACTTC
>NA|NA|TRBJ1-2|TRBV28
CASSLLAGVDGYTF
TGTGCCAGCAGTTTATTGGCAGGGGTGGATGGCTACACCTTC
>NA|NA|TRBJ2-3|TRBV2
CASSEQTTDTQYF
TGTGCCAGCAGTGAACAGACCACAGATACGCAGTATTTT
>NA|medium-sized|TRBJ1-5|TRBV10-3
CAISGGGDQPQHF
TGTGCCATCAGTGGGGGGGGCGATCAGCCCCAGCATTTT
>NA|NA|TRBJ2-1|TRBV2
CASSDRGFSYNEQFF
TGTGCCAGCAGTGATAGGGGGTTCTCCTACAATGAGCAGTTCTTC
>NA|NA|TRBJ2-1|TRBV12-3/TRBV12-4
CASSLWGGEQFF
TGTGCCAGCAGTTTATGGGGCGGTGAGCAGTTCTTC
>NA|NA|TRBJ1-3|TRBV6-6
CASSRQTPRSSGNTIYF
TGTGCCAGCAGCCGACAGACACCGAGGAGCTCTGGAAACACCATATATTTT
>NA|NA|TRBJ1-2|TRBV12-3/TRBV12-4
CASSQTSNGYTF
TGTGCCAGCAGTCAAACCTCTAACGGCTACACCTTC
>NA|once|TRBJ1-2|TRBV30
CAWSLGLNYGYTF
TGTGCCTGGAGTTTGGGATTGAACTATGGCTACACCTTC
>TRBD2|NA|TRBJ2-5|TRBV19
CASSIAGGIQETQYF
TGTGCCAGTAGTATAGCGGGGGGAATCCAAGAGACCCAGTACTTC
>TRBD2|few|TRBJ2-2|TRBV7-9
CASSAWAGVRGTGELFF
TGTGCCAGCAGCGCCTGGGCGGGGGTGCGGGGCACCGGGGAGCTGTTTTTT
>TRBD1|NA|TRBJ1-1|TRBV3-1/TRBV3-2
CASSRTGGGGTEAFF
TGTGCCAGCAGCCGCACAGGGGGTGGTGGCACTGAAGCTTTCTTT
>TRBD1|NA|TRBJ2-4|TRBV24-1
CATSDGQGQAKNIQYF
TGTGCCACCAGTGATGGACAGGGGCAAGCCAAAAACATTCAGTACTTC
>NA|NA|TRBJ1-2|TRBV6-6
CASSYRQDLDYGYTF
TGTGCCAGCAGTTACCGACAGGATCTTGACTATGGCTACACCTTC
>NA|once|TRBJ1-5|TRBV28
CASSSGAYQPQHF
TGTGCCAGCAGCTCCGGGGCCTATCAGCCCCAGCATTTT
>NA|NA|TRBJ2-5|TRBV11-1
CASSPGGPQGTQYF
TGTGCCAGCAGCCCAGGTGGGCCCCAAGGGACCCAGTACTTC
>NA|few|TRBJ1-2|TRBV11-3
CASTTGEVNGYTF
TGTGCCAGCACCACGGGGGAGGTCAACGGCTACACCTTC
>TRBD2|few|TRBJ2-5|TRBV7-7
CASSSGLAEETQYF
TGTGCCAGCAGCTCGGGACTAGCTGAAGAGACCCAGTACTTC
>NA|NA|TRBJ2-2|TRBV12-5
CASGFSNTGELFF
TGTGCTAGTGGTTTCAGTAACACCGGGGAGCTGTTTTTT
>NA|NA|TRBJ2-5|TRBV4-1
CASSQGGFETQYF
TGCGCCAGCAGCCAAGGGGGTTTTGAGACCCAGTACTTC
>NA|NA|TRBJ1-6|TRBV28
CASKFSQAGGNSPLHF
TGTGCCAGCAAATTTTCCCAGGCGGGTGGTAATTCACCCCTCCACTTT
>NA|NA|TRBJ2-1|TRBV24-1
CATSDSGLYNEQFF
TGTGCCACCAGTGATTCTGGGCTTTACAATGAGCAGTTCTTC
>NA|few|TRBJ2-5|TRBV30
CAWTLGRRQETQYF
TGTGCCTGGACCTTAGGCCGGAGGCAAGAGACCCAGTACTTC
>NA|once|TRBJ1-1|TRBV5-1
CASSLQPISTEAFF
TGCGCCAGCAGCTTGCAACCGATTAGCACTGAAGCTTTCTTT
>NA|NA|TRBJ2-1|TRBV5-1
CASSPSGQVYNEQFF
TGCGCCAGCAGCCCATCCGGGCAGGTCTACAATGAGCAGTTCTTC
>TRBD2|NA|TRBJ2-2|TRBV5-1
CASSSGLAGGLWGTGELFF
TGCGCCAGCAGCTCCGGACTAGCGGGGGGCCTTTGGGGCACCGGGGAGCTGTTTTTT
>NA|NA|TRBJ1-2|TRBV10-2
CASSDPTIGYTF
TGCGCCAGCAGTGACCCCACTATCGGCTACACCTTC
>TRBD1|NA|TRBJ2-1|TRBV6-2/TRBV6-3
CASSYAKTLTGAYNEQFF
TGTGCCAGCAGTTACGCGAAAACGTTGACAGGGGCATACAATGAGCAGTTCTTC
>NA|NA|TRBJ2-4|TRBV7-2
CASSLEAGMTNIQYF
TGTGCCAGCAGCTTAGAGGCAGGGATGACGAACATTCAGTACTTC
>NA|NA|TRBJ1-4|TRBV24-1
CATSDPTNVEKLFF
TGTGCCACCAGTGACCCTACCAACGTGGAAAAACTGTTTTTT
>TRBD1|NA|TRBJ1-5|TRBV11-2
CASSPLGQYSNQPQHF
TGTGCCAGCAGCCCTTTGGGACAGTATAGCAATCAGCCCCAGCATTTT
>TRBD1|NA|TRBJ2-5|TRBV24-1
CATSDSGTGAQTQYF
TGTGCCACCAGTGATTCGGGGACAGGGGCCCAAACCCAGTACTTC
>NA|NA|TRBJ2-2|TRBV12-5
CASRGIANTGELFF
TGTGCTTCACGGGGTATCGCGAACACCGGGGAGCTGTTTTTT
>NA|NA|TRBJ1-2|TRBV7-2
CASSLGRGPYGYTF
TGTGCCAGCAGCTTAGGCCGGGGCCCCTATGGCTACACCTTC
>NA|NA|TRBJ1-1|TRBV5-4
CASSAKGRPVGEAFF
TGTGCCAGCAGCGCTAAGGGACGGCCGGTGGGAGAAGCTTTCTTT
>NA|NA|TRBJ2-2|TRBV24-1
CATSDPSGADTGELFF
TGTGCCACCAGTGATCCCTCGGGGGCGGACACCGGGGAGCTGTTTTTT
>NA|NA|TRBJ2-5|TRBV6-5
CASSRTVNQETQYF
TGTGCCAGCAGTAGGACGGTAAATCAAGAGACCCAGTACTTC
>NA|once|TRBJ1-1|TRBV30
CAWSFRGWNTEAFF
TGTGCCTGGAGCTTCCGGGGCTGGAACACTGAAGCTTTCTTT
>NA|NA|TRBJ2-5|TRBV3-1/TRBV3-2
CASSQTEGRQTQYF
TGTGCCAGCAGCCAAACCGAGGGCCGGCAGACCCAGTACTTC
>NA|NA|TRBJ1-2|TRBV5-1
CASSEDDRNYGYTF
TGCGCCAGCAGCGAGGACGACAGGAACTATGGCTACACCTTC
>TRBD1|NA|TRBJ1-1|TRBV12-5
CASGHDRANTEAFF
TGTGCTAGTGGCCATGACAGGGCTAACACTGAAGCTTTCTTT
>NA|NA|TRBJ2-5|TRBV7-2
CASSLGPLETQYF
TGTGCCAGCAGCTTAGGCCCTTTAGAGACCCAGTACTTC
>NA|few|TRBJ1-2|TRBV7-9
CASSLAGRGSGYTF
TGTGCCAGCAGCTTAGCTGGCAGGGGAAGTGGCTACACCTTC
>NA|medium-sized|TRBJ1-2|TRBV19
CASSYMNYGYTF
TGTGCCAGTAGTTACATGAACTATGGCTACACCTTC
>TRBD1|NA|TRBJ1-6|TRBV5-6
CASSPQQGATAVRPLHF
TGTGCCAGCAGCCCGCAACAGGGGGCGACTGCCGTACGGCCCCTCCACTTT